This T cell receptor beta chain was sequenced in a study of somatic mutations in cytotoxic T cells in rheumatoid arthritis. General study findings and limits: In about an eighth of the roughly 60 patients, the largest CD8+ clone exceeded 20% of CD8+ cells.

Profiled with immunoSEQ multiplex PCR; TCRdb holds only in-frame clones, not every one. The sample holds 7,000 to 9,500 clones, 87% seen once. As to this clone: Its antigen is undetermined.

Input material: CD8+ T cells sorted from blood. This sequence originates from a man aged 35 to 55 with rheumatoid arthritis.

Here the CDR3 reads CASSPRGSYNSPLHF. CDR3 bases: TGTGCCAGCAGCCCAAGGGGCAGCTATAATTCACCCCTCCACTTT. The chain couples TRBV13 to TRBJ1-6; perhaps TRBD1 as D (5 bases). The CDR3 runs to 15 residues. V was clipped by 5 bases and J by 3 bases, with 11 bases between them. Germline V gene lookup returns CDR1 PRHDT and CDR2 FYEKMQ (reference sequence).